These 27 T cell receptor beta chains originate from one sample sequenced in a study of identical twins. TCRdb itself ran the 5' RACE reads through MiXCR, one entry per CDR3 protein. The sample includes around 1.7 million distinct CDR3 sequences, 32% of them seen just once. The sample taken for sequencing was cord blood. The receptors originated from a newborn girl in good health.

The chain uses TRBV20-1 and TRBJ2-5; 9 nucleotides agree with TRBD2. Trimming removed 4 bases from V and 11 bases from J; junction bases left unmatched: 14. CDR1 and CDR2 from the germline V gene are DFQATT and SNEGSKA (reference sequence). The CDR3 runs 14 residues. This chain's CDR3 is CSATLAGLYNEQYF. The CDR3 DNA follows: TGCAGTGCTACCCTAGCGGGACTATACAATGAGCAGTACTTC.

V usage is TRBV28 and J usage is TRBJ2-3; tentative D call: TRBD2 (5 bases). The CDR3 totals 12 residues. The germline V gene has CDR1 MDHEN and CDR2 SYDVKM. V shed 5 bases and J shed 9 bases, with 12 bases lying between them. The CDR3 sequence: CASSTIGITQYF. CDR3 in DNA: TGTGCCAGCAGTACTATCGGGATCACGCAGTATTTT.

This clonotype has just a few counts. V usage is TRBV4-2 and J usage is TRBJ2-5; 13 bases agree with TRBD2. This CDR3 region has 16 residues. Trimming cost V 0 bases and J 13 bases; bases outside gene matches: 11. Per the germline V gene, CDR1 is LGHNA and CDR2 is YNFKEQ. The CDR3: CASSQEMRLAGGYAYF. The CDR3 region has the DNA TGTGCCAGCAGCCAAGAGATGAGACTAGCGGGAGGTTACGCGTACTTC.

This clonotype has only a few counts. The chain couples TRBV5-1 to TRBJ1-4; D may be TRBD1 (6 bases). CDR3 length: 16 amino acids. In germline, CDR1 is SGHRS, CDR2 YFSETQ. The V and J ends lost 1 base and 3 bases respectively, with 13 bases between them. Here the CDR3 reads CASSLTGKVANEKLFF. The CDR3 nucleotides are TGCGCCAGCAGCTTGACAGGGAAGGTTGCTAATGAAAAACTGTTTTTT.

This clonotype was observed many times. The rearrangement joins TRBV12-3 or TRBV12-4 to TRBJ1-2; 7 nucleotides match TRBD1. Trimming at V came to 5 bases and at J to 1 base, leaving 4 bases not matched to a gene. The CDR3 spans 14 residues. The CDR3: CASSPRGGNYGYTF. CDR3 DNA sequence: TGTGCCAGCAGTCCCAGGGGGGGTAACTATGGCTACACCTTC.

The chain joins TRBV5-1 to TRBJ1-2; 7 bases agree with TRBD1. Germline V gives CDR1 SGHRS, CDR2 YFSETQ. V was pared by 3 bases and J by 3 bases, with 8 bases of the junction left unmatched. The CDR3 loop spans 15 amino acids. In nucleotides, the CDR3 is TGCGCCAGCAGCTGGGGGACAGCTGACTACTATGGCTACACCTTC. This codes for CASSWGTADYYGYTF.

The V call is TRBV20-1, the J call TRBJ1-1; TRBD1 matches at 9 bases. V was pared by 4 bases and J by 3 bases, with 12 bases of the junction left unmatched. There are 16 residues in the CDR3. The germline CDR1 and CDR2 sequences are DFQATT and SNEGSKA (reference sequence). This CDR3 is CSANRPDWTGDTEAFF. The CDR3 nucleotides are TGCAGTGCTAACCGCCCCGACTGGACAGGGGACACTGAAGCTTTCTTT.

The CDR3 DNA is TGTGCCATCAGTGAGTCGATGGGGTCACCCCTCCACTTT. Translated: CAISESMGSPLHF. The chain joins TRBV10-3 to TRBJ1-6; D is unclear. The CDR3 is 13 residues long. Trimming took off 0 bases at V and 10 bases at J, with 7 bases between the two ends. CDR1 is ENHRY and CDR2 is SYGVKD in the germline V gene.

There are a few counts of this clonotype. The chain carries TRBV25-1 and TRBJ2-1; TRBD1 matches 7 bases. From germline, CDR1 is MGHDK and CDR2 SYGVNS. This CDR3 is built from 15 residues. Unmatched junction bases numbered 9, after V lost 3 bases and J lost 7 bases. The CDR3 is CASSEAAGGRNEQFF. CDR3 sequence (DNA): TGTGCCAGCAGTGAGGCGGCAGGGGGACGGAATGAGCAGTTCTTC.

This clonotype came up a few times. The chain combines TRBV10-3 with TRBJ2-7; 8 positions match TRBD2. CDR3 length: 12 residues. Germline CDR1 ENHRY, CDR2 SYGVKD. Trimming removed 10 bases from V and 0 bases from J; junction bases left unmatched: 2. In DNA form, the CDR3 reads TGTGCCACCGGGACTAGCTCCTACGAGCAGTACTTC. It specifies CATGTSSYEQYF.

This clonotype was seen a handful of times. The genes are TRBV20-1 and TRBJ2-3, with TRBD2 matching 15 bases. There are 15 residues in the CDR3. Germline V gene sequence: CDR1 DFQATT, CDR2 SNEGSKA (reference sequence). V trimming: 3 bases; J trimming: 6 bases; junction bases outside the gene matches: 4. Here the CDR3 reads CSARGTSGRSDTQYF. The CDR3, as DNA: TGCAGTGCTAGGGGGACTAGCGGGAGGAGCGATACGCAGTATTTT.

Here the CDR3 reads CASSMGRDEKLFF. CDR3 sequence (DNA): TGTGCCAGCAGCATGGGCAGAGATGAAAAACTGTTTTTT. The V gene is TRBV28, the J gene TRBJ1-4; D not resolved. This CDR3 is 13 amino acids long. The germline V and J ends were trimmed by 6 bases and 6 bases, with 11 bases remaining between them. Per the germline V gene, CDR1 is MDHEN and CDR2 is SYDVKM.

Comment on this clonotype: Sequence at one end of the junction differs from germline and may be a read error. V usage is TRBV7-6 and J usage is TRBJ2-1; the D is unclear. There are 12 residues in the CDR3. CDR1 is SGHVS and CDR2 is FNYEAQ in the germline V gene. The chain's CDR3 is CASSFLHNERFF. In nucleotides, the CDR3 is TGTGCCAGCAGCTTTCTACACAATGAGCGGTTCTTC.

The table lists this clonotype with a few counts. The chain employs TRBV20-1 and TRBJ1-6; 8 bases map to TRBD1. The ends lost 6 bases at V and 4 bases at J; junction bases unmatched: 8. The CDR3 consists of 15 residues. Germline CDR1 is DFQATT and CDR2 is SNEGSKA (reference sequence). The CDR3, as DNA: TGCAGTGCCGCCCCAGGGGGCGCTTATAATTCACCCCTCCACTTT. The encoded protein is CSAAPGGAYNSPLHF.

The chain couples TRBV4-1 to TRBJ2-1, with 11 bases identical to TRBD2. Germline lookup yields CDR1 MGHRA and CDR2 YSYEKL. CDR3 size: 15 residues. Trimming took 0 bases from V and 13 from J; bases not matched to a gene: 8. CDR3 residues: CASSQDPVSGRAQFF. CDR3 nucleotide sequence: TGCGCCAGCAGCCAAGATCCCGTTAGCGGGAGGGCCCAGTTCTTC.

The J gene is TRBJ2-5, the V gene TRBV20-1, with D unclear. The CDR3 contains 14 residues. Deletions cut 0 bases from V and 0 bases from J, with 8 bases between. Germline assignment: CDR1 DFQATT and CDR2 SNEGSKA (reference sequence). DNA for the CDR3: TGCAGTGCTAGAGATCTGGCGGACCAAGAGACCCAGTACTTC. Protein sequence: CSARDLADQETQYF.

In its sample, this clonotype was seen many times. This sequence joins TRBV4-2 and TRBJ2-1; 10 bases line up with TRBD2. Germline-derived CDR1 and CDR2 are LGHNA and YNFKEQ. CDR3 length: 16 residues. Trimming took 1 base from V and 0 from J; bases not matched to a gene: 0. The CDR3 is CASSQGLAGSYNEQFF. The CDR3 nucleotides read TGTGCCAGCAGCCAAGGACTAGCGGGCTCCTACAATGAGCAGTTCTTC.

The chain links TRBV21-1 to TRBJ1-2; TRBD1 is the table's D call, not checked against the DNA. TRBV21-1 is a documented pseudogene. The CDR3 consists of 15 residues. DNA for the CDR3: TGTGCCAGCAGCAAAGCGCTTTTAGGGGAAGGAGGCTACACCTTC. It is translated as CASSKALLGEGGYTF.

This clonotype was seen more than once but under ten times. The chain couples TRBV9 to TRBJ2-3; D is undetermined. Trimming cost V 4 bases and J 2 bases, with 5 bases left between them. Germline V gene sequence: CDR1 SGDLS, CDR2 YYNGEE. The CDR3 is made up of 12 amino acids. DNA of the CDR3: TGTGCCAGCAGCACCGCCACAGATACGCAGTATTTT. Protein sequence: CASSTATDTQYF.

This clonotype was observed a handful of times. The CDR3 spells CASSSQDSPSYEQYF. The CDR3 DNA is TGTGCCAGCAGCTCCCAGGACTCACCTTCCTACGAGCAGTACTTC. The chain links TRBV2 to TRBJ2-7, with a possible D match to TRBD2 (5 bases). Trimming took 6 bases from V and 1 from J, leaving 16 bases between them. CDR1 is SNHLY, CDR2 FYNNEI, per germline. The CDR3 contains 15 residues.

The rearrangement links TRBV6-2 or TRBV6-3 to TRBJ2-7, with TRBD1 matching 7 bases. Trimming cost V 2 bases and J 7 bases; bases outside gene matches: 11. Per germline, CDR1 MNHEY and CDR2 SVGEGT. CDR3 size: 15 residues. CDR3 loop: CASSYEQGKGNEQYF. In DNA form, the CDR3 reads TGTGCCAGCAGTTACGAACAGGGGAAGGGCAATGAGCAGTACTTC.

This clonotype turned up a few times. The CDR3 here is CASSWSGKNAYEQYF. CDR3 sequence (DNA): TGTGCCAGCAGCTGGAGCGGGAAGAATGCCTACGAGCAGTACTTC. This chain links TRBV7-2 with TRBJ2-7; 7 nucleotides line up with TRBD2. V shed 4 bases, J shed 2 bases, and the junction held 8 bases outside the gene matches. The CDR3 is made up of 15 amino acids. Per germline, CDR1 SGHTA and CDR2 FQGNSA.

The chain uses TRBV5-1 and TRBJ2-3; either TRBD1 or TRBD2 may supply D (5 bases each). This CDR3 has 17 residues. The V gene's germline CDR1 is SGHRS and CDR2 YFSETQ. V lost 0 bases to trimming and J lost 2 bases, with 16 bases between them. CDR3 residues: CASSLGDGGSFTDTQYF. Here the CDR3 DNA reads TGCGCCAGCAGCTTGGGGGACGGAGGTTCCTTCACAGATACGCAGTATTTT.

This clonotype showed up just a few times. The CDR3: CASSQADRGLYEQYF. In DNA, the CDR3 is TGTGCCAGCAGCCAAGCCGACAGGGGCCTCTACGAGCAGTACTTC. The V and J genes are TRBV3-1 and TRBJ2-7, with 8 bases matching TRBD1. The trim removed 1 base at V and 3 bases at J, leaving 5 bases unmatched. CDR3 length: 15 amino acids. Germline V gene lookup returns CDR1 LGHDT and CDR2 YNNKEL (reference sequence).

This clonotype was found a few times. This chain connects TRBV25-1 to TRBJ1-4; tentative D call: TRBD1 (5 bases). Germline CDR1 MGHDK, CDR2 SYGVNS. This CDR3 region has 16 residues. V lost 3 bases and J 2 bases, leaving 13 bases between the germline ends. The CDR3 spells CASSDLGGTTNEKLFF. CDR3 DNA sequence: TGTGCCAGCAGTGATCTTGGGGGGACGACTAATGAAAAACTGTTTTTT.

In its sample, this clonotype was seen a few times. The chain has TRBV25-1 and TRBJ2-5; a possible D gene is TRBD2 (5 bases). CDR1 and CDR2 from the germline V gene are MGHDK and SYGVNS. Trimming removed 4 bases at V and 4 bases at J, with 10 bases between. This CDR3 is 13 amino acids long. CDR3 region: CASSGLAAETQYF. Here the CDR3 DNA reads TGTGCCAGCAGTGGTCTAGCTGCAGAGACCCAGTACTTC.

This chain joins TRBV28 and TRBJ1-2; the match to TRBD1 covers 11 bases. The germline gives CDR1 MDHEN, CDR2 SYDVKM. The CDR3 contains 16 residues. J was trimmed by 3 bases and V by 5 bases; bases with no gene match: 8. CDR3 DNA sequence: TGTGCCAGCAGTCCAGGACAGGGGGCCGTCGACTATGGCTACACCTTC. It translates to CASSPGQGAVDYGYTF.